Here is one TCR beta chain with its context. The data stem from a study of blood T cell repertoires in COVID-19. Study-level information: Whether acute or convalescent, the COVID-19 samples came from the United States, Italy and Spain. Nucleic acid was either cDNA or gDNA, and it came from T cells, B-cell-depleted T cells, or PBMCs.

The Seattle patients, enrolled during active infection, were followed longitudinally. Study processing details: For nucleated cells, counts were estimated from reference gene primer amplification. The method was immunoSEQ multiplex PCR; TCRdb's version includes in-frame clones alone and lacks a portion of them. V, J and clone size were drawn from that table, and D and trimming were deduced from the DNA. The sample has 200,000 to 250,000 clones, about 82% seen once. Germline loops: CDR1 SGHRS, CDR2 YFSETQ. The V gene lost 1 base and the J gene lost 7 bases, with 6 bases spanning the gap. The CDR3 spans 12 residues.

The chain recombines TRBV5-1 with TRBJ2-1; D ambiguous. The specimen was peripheral blood. The receptor comes from a woman of 80 years or more with COVID-19, enrolled during active disease. CDR3 residues: CASSLNGNEQFF. In nucleotides, the CDR3 is TGCGCCAGCAGCTTGAACGGGAATGAGCAGTTCTTC.